At least ten counts were recorded for the clone carrying this T cell receptor beta chain. Its matching antigen is unknown. This specimen comes from a study of neurological immune-mediated disorders. 5'RACE with 10-nucleotide random UMIs produced the cDNA. A single record per CDR3 protein comes from TCRdb applying MiXCR to the 5' RACE reads. The repertoire includes approximately 70,000 distinct CDR3 sequences, roughly 4.8% of them detected once, and around 2.2% sits in the top ten. Trimming cost V 4 bases and J 4 bases; bases outside gene matches: 3. Germline loops: CDR1 MNHEY, CDR2 SMNVEV (reference sequence). This CDR3 comprises 13 residues. Whole-study results and caveats: Because no CDR3 amino acid sequences were shared across subjects by expanded clones, private repertoires were suggested in all groups.

Unsorted libraries used 2 million PBMCs kept at -80 degrees C. Sequenced material: PBMCs. This clonotype was obtained from a woman aged 70-85 years with multiple sclerosis. The chain couples TRBV27 to TRBJ2-5; 7 bases fit TRBD1. CDR3 bases: TGTGCCAGCAGTTCGACAGGGCGAGAGACCCAGTACTTC. It yields the protein CASSSTGRETQYF.